The TCR beta chain described here comes from a study of T cell repertoires in cytomegalovirus infection. Each CDR3 protein is one row after TCRdb ran MiXCR on the reads. The table records approximately 500,000 distinct CDR3 sequences, roughly a third of them present only once. Turning to this clonotype: Antigen unknown.

The TCR was taken from a human donor in good health (CMV status not recorded). Some clones in this sample may be carry-over from other donors' samples. This specimen was cultured PBMCs, taken from culture after CMV antigen stimulation.

Here the CDR3 reads CSARVLGRGEQYF. Here the CDR3 DNA reads TGCAGTGCTAGAGTTCTAGGGCGTGGGGAGCAGTACTTC. The gene calls are TRBV20-1 and TRBJ2-7, with unresolved D. Germline-derived CDR1 and CDR2 are DFQATT and SNEGSKA (reference sequence). V was trimmed by 1 base and J by 7 bases, leaving 14 bases between them. CDR3 size: 13 residues.